This entry lists 9 T cell receptor beta chains sequenced from one sample in a study of cytomegalovirus exposure and HLA in healthy donors. PCR amplification relied on 60 Vbeta primers (plus 13 Jbeta primers). Repertoires were generated with immunoSEQ multiplex PCR, while TCRdb's copy carries only in-frame clones and drops some. Here the sample spans more than 95,000 clones, more than 75% being singletons. The sequenced material came from PBMCs. The receptors come from a woman aged 18 to 35 in good health and CMV-seropositive.

The rearrangement joins TRBV11-2 to TRBJ2-1; TRBD2 matches 9 bases. This CDR3 has 16 amino acids. The V gene's germline CDR1 is SGHAT and CDR2 FQNNGV. V shed 0 bases, J shed 6 bases, and the junction held 6 bases outside the gene matches. The CDR3 loop reads CASSLDFSGRSNEQFF. The CDR3 DNA sequence: TGTGCCAGCAGCTTAGATTTCAGCGGGAGGAGCAATGAGCAGTTCTTC.

V usage is TRBV7-3 and J usage is TRBJ2-7; D perhaps matches TRBD2 (5 bases). The V end was cut by 1 base, the J end by 5 bases, with 12 bases between. Germline CDR1 and CDR2: SGHTA and FQGTGA. The CDR3 totals 14 residues. Here the CDR3 DNA reads TGTGCCAGCAGCTTAATGGGTTGGGAGAACGAGCAGTACTTC. Its translation: CASSLMGWENEQYF. Together with reference TRBV7-3 and TRBJ2-7, the CDR3 gives the full variable domain: GAGVSQTPSNKVTEKGKYVELRCDPISGHTALYWYRQSLGQGPEFLIYFQGTGAADDSGLPNDRFFAVRPEGSVSTLKIQRTERGDSAVYLCASSLMGWENEQYFGPGTRLTVT.

V usage is TRBV28 and J usage is TRBJ1-2, with a weak D call TRBD1 (6 bases). Germline values: CDR1 MDHEN, CDR2 SYDVKM. V lost 5 bases and J lost 4, with 20 bases in between. There are 16 residues in the CDR3. The CDR3 bases are TGTGCCAGCAGTCACCCACTGGGGGCCCGGGGCTATGGCTACACCTTC. This translates into CASSHPLGARGYGYTF.

CDR3 in amino acids: CASSPWGAGGDEQFF. CDR3 DNA: TGTGCCAGCAGCCCTTGGGGGGCAGGGGGCGACGAGCAGTTCTTC. The chain carries TRBV9 and TRBJ2-1, with TRBD1 identical over 8 bases. There are 15 residues in the CDR3. The V gene's germline CDR1 is SGDLS and CDR2 YYNGEE. The trim removed 4 bases at V and 10 bases at J, leaving 13 bases unmatched.

The V gene is TRBV4-1, the J gene TRBJ2-6, with D perhaps TRBD1 (5 bases). Germline loops: CDR1 MGHRA, CDR2 YSYEKL. This CDR3 has 16 residues. V shed 2 bases and J shed 4 bases, with 12 bases lying between them. CDR3 protein: CASSQPRQSGANVLTF. The DNA for the CDR3 is TGCGCCAGCAGCCAACCCCGACAGTCCGGGGCCAACGTCCTGACTTTC.

This clone was observed a handful of times. The chain uses TRBV7-3 and TRBJ1-2; maybe TRBD1 (6 bases). The V gene lost 2 bases and the J gene lost 6 bases, with 16 bases spanning the gap. Germline values: CDR1 SGHTA, CDR2 FQGTGA. There are 15 residues in the CDR3. The chain's CDR3 is CASSLGPGQSHGYTF. The CDR3 DNA sequence: TGTGCCAGCAGCTTAGGTCCAGGACAGAGCCATGGCTACACCTTC.

V gene TRBV6-1 combines with J gene TRBJ1-1; D is unresolved. V was clipped by 2 bases and J by 4 bases, with 14 bases between them. The CDR3 is 15 residues long. Germline-derived CDR1 and CDR2 are MNHNS and SASEGT. The DNA of the CDR3 is TGTGCCAGCAGTGAATATTTGGGCCAGGCCACTGAAGCTTTCTTT. Translating gives CASSEYLGQATEAFF.

This chain connects TRBV9 to TRBJ2-1; D is unresolved. Trimming cost V 4 bases and J 10 bases, with 9 bases left between them. The CDR3 consists of 11 residues. The germline CDR1 and CDR2 sequences are SGDLS and YYNGEE. CDR3 nucleotides: TGTGCCAGCAGCCGCGAGAGGGAGCAGTTCTTC. It translates to CASSREREQFF.

In this sample, this clone turned up once. The chain uses TRBV25-1 and TRBJ1-2; 12 bases match TRBD1. V lost 4 bases and J lost 8; bases outside the gene matches: 5. Germline CDR1 and CDR2: MGHDK and SYGVNS. The CDR3 has 14 residues. The CDR3 DNA sequence: TGTGCCAGCAGTGGGGGGACAGGGGGCTGGGGCTACACCTTC. It encodes CASSGGTGGWGYTF.